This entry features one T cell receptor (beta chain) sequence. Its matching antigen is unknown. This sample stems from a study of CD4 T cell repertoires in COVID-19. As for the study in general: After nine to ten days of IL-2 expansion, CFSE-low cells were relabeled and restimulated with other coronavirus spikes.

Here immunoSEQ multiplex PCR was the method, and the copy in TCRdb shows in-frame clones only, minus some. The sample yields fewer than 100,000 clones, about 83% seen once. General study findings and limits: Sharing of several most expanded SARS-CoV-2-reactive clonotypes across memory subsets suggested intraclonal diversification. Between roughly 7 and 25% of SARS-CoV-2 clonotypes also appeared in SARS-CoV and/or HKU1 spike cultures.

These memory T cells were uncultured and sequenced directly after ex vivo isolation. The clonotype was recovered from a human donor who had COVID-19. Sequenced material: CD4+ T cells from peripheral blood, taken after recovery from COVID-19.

CDR3 protein: CASSSRDRSSGNTIYF. The DNA for the CDR3 is TGTGCCAGCAGCTCCCGGGACAGGAGCTCTGGAAACACCATATATTTT. The chain is built from TRBV9 and TRBJ1-3; 8 nucleotides line up with TRBD1. The CDR3 contains 16 residues. Germline V lookup: CDR1 SGDLS, CDR2 YYNGEE. V lost 4 bases to trimming and J lost 0 bases; unmatched junction nucleotides: 6.